Below, 9 T cell receptor beta chains from the same sample are listed, as sequenced in a study of T cell responses to AZD1222 COVID-19 vaccine. Repertoires were generated with immunoSEQ multiplex PCR, while TCRdb's copy carries only in-frame clones and drops some. The repertoire holds about 120,000 clones, about 89% seen once, with 6.5% to 7.5% in the top ten. The source material was peripheral blood, sampled 28 days after the second AZD1222 dose. These receptors came from an adult who received the AZD1222 COVID-19 vaccine.

The chain couples TRBV11-2 to TRBJ1-2; 7 nucleotides match TRBD1. The CDR3 runs to 17 residues. Trimming removed 2 bases from V and 0 bases from J; junction bases left unmatched: 9. The germline V gene encodes CDR1 SGHAT and CDR2 FQNNGV. The CDR3, as DNA: TGTGCCAGCAGCTTAACGGATACAGGGGACGCTAACTATGGCTACACCTTC. Protein product: CASSLTDTGDANYGYTF.

The chain joins TRBV2 to TRBJ2-7, with D maybe TRBD1 (6 bases). Germline V gives CDR1 SNHLY, CDR2 FYNNEI. This CDR3 contains 15 residues. V dropped 5 bases and J dropped 2 bases, with 16 bases sitting between them. CDR3 sequence reads: CASSTPRGTAYEQYF. CDR3 DNA: TGTGCCAGCAGTACTCCGAGGGGGACCGCCTACGAGCAGTACTTC.

V usage is TRBV18 and J usage is TRBJ2-2, with TRBD2 matching over 7 bases. The CDR3 spans 16 residues. Germline lookup yields CDR1 KGHSH and CDR2 LQKENI. The V and J ends lost 4 bases and 3 bases, in that order; junction bases with no gene match: 8. The chain's CDR3 is CASSLIHTSDTGELFF. Here the CDR3 DNA reads TGTGCCAGCTCACTAATACACACTAGCGACACCGGGGAGCTGTTTTTT.

This chain joins TRBV28 and TRBJ2-1; 7 bases agree with TRBD2. This CDR3 region has 16 residues. V shed 4 bases and J 2 bases; nucleotides not matched to a gene: 8. Germline assignment: CDR1 MDHEN and CDR2 SYDVKM. The CDR3 DNA follows: TGTGCCAGCAGTTCCCCTCTCGGGGGGACCTACAATGAGCAGTTCTTC. As protein: CASSSPLGGTYNEQFF.

The V call is TRBV30, the J call TRBJ1-5; D is possibly TRBD1 (6 bases). The germline V gene has CDR1 GTSNPN and CDR2 SVGIG (reference sequence). The CDR3 is 15 residues long. V lost 0 bases, J lost 4 bases, and 13 bases lay in between. CDR3 amino acids: CAWSVHTGLNQPQHF. CDR3 sequence (DNA): TGTGCCTGGAGTGTACATACAGGGTTGAATCAGCCCCAGCATTTT.

This chain connects TRBV6-5 to TRBJ1-1; D unresolved. This CDR3 is built from 12 residues. V gave up 11 bases and J gave up 3 bases, with 13 bases separating them. CDR1 is MNHEY, CDR2 SVGAGI, per germline. CDR3 sequence: CASGRPDTEAFF. The CDR3 DNA is TGTGCCTCCGGGCGGCCGGACACTGAAGCTTTCTTT.

V gene TRBV30 combines with J gene TRBJ1-5; TRBD1 agrees at 7 bases. The germline V gene has CDR1 GTSNPN and CDR2 SVGIG (reference sequence). This CDR3 is 14 amino acids long. V lost 0 bases to trimming and J lost 4 bases; unmatched junction nucleotides: 3. CDR3 nucleotide sequence: TGTGCCTGGAGTGTACCCAGGGGGAATCAGCCCCAGCATTTT. Translating it yields CAWSVPRGNQPQHF.

The chain employs TRBV2 and TRBJ2-5; D is perhaps TRBD2 (7 bases). This CDR3 has 15 amino acids. Germline V lookup: CDR1 SNHLY, CDR2 FYNNEI. The V and J ends lost 8 bases and 5 bases respectively, with 21 bases between them. The CDR3 DNA reads TGTGCCAGCGGCAGCTGGGGGCGGGGGTCGGAGACCCAGTACTTC. Amino acids: CASGSWGRGSETQYF.

This chain uses TRBV28 with TRBJ2-1; D may be TRBD2 (5 bases). Deletions cut 2 bases from V and 4 bases from J, with 9 bases between. CDR3 size: 14 residues. The germline CDR1 and CDR2 sequences are MDHEN and SYDVKM. CDR3 DNA sequence: TGTGCCAGCAGTTTAGTCGGGATATACAATGAGCAGTTCTTC. This sequence encodes CASSLVGIYNEQFF.